These T cell receptor beta chains were read from a single sample in a study of blood T cells in healthy people across ages. TCRdb analysed the 5' RACE reads with MiXCR anew, one entry per CDR3 protein. Of 750,000 to 950,000 distinct CDR3 sequences in the sample, 25% to 35% were seen once. Another study also made use of these data, one on T cells of mothers and their children.

Material for sequencing was blood. These TCRs come from a woman aged 40 to 49 in good health. The CDR3 runs from the conserved cysteine through the conserved F or W. The order of the fields is V gene, J gene, D gene, clone size, CDR3 length, CDR3 protein, CDR3 DNA. D genes are given only for firm matches. Clone size appears in some rows only: once, few, many, or a class for an expanded clone.

V: TRBV28; J: TRBJ1-3; D: TRBD1; size: few; length: 19; CDR3: CASSLLSYPGQGVGNTIYF; DNA: TGTGCCAGCAGTTTGCTAAGCTATCCCGGACAGGGGGTTGGAAACACCATATATTTT
V: TRBV28; J: TRBJ2-3; D: NA; size: NA; length: 14; CDR3: CASSSRDNTDTQYF; DNA: TGTGCCAGCAGTTCCCGGGACAACACAGATACGCAGTATTTT
V: TRBV27; J: TRBJ2-4; D: TRBD2; size: many; length: 17; CDR3: CATSTRTSGVAKNIQYF; DNA: TGTGCCACCTCAACTCGGACTAGCGGTGTAGCCAAAAACATTCAGTACTTC
V: TRBV5-1; J: TRBJ2-5; D: TRBD2; size: NA; length: 18; CDR3: CASRSGLAGTPGSETQYF; DNA: TGCGCCAGCAGATCCGGACTAGCGGGGACCCCAGGGTCGGAGACCCAGTACTTC
V: TRBV20-1; J: TRBJ2-7; D: TRBD1; size: NA; length: 13; CDR3: CSLNNRGLYEQYF; DNA: TGCAGCCTGAACAACAGGGGGCTCTACGAGCAGTACTTC
V: TRBV20-1; J: TRBJ1-5; D: NA; size: few; length: 13; CDR3: CSASRDLNQPQHF; DNA: TGCAGTGCTAGTCGGGATCTCAATCAGCCCCAGCATTTT
V: TRBV9; J: TRBJ1-1; D: TRBD1; size: few; length: 15; CDR3: CASSPEGRQGTEAFF; DNA: TGTGCCAGCAGCCCCGAGGGACGACAGGGCACTGAAGCTTTCTTT
V: TRBV7-9; J: TRBJ1-2; D: TRBD1; size: NA; length: 17; CDR3: CASSLAWQGAPLYGYTF; DNA: TGTGCCAGCAGCTTAGCTTGGCAGGGGGCTCCTCTCTATGGCTACACCTTC
V: TRBV7-6; J: TRBJ1-4; D: TRBD1; size: NA; length: 15; CDR3: CANSSSGQGNEKLFF; DNA: TGTGCCAACAGCTCATCAGGACAGGGGAATGAAAAACTGTTTTTT
V: TRBV20-1; J: TRBJ1-2; D: NA; size: NA; length: 12; CDR3: CSATSGVDGYTF; DNA: TGCAGTGCTACTTCTGGGGTGGATGGCTACACCTTC
V: TRBV4-1; J: TRBJ1-4; D: NA; size: NA; length: 18; CDR3: CASSQDHPSLATNEKLFF; DNA: TGCGCCAGCAGCCAAGATCATCCCTCCCTGGCAACTAATGAAAAACTGTTTTTT
V: TRBV9; J: TRBJ2-7; D: TRBD2; size: NA; length: 19; CDR3: CASSVVELAGASSYNEQYF; DNA: TGTGCCAGCAGCGTAGTTGAACTAGCGGGGGCGAGCTCCTACAATGAGCAGTACTTC
V: TRBV3-1; J: TRBJ1-5; D: NA; size: few; length: 16; CDR3: CASSPRPSHSNQPQHF; DNA: TGTGCCAGCAGCCCGCGACCGTCCCATAGCAATCAGCCCCAGCATTTT
V: TRBV20-1; J: TRBJ2-7; D: TRBD2; size: many; length: 15; CDR3: CSAREDGGGAYEQYF; DNA: TGCAGTGCTAGAGAAGATGGCGGGGGGGCCTACGAGCAGTACTTC
V: TRBV27; J: TRBJ1-1; D: TRBD1; size: NA; length: 15; CDR3: CASSLRGQGGTEAFF; DNA: TGTGCCAGCAGTTTAAGGGGACAGGGGGGCACTGAAGCTTTCTTT
V: TRBV12-3/TRBV12-4; J: TRBJ1-4; D: TRBD1; size: NA; length: 14; CDR3: CASSLGQGAWSLFF; DNA: TGTGCCAGCAGTTTAGGACAGGGCGCCTGGAGTTTGTTTTTT
V: TRBV20-1; J: TRBJ1-1; D: NA; size: NA; length: 13; CDR3: CSASSSRSTEAFF; DNA: TGCAGTGCTAGCTCGAGCCGGAGCACTGAAGCTTTCTTT
V: TRBV20-1; J: TRBJ2-1; D: NA; size: many; length: 14; CDR3: CSAPIRQDYNEQFF; DNA: TGCAGTGCTCCCATCCGACAGGACTACAATGAGCAGTTCTTC
V: TRBV27; J: TRBJ1-6; D: NA; size: NA; length: 13; CDR3: CASSRQDDSPLHF; DNA: TGTGCCAGCAGTAGACAGGATGATTCACCCCTCCACTTT
V: TRBV6-5; J: TRBJ2-7; D: TRBD2; size: few; length: 16; CDR3: CASSFLLSGGAYEQYF; DNA: TGTGCCAGCAGTTTCTTACTTTCGGGGGGGGCCTACGAGCAGTACTTC
V: TRBV4-1; J: TRBJ2-5; D: NA; size: NA; length: 15; CDR3: CASSQGGVRRETQYF; DNA: TGCGCCAGCAGCCAAGGGGGAGTACGAAGGGAGACCCAGTACTTC
V: TRBV30; J: TRBJ2-3; D: NA; size: NA; length: 13; CDR3: CAWSYIGGDTQYF; DNA: TGTGCCTGGAGCTACATAGGGGGAGATACGCAGTATTTT
V: TRBV28; J: TRBJ2-1; D: TRBD2; size: many; length: 16; CDR3: CASSSGTSGGYNEQFF; DNA: TGTGCCAGCAGTTCCGGGACTAGCGGGGGGTACAATGAGCAGTTCTTC
V: TRBV12-3/TRBV12-4; J: TRBJ1-2; D: NA; size: few; length: 13; CDR3: CTSSLGPINFYTF; DNA: TGTACCAGCAGCCTCGGGCCAATCAATTTCTACACCTTC
V: TRBV24-1; J: TRBJ2-7; D: TRBD1; size: many; length: 16; CDR3: CATSDAGTGRSYEQYF; DNA: TGTGCCACCAGTGATGCCGGGACAGGGCGGTCCTACGAGCAGTACTTC
V: TRBV6-2/TRBV6-3; J: TRBJ1-2; D: TRBD1; size: few; length: 14; CDR3: CASSTNQGADGYTF; DNA: TGTGCCAGCAGCACAAATCAGGGGGCAGATGGCTACACCTTC
V: TRBV20-1; J: TRBJ1-1; D: TRBD1; size: NA; length: 14; CDR3: CSARVTGGSTEAFF; DNA: TGCAGTGCTAGGGTGACAGGGGGCTCGACTGAAGCTTTCTTT
V: TRBV7-2; J: TRBJ2-5; D: TRBD2; size: many; length: 19; CDR3: CASSLALLAGYRSQETQYF; DNA: TGTGCCAGCAGCTTAGCGCTGCTAGCGGGTTACCGCTCTCAAGAGACCCAGTACTTC
V: TRBV7-2; J: TRBJ2-1; D: TRBD2; size: many; length: 15; CDR3: CASSISGGSYNEQFF; DNA: TGTGCCAGCAGCATTAGCGGGGGTTCCTACAATGAGCAGTTCTTC
V: TRBV9; J: TRBJ2-3; D: NA; size: few; length: 17; CDR3: CASSVSGGQMWTDTQYF; DNA: TGTGCCAGCAGCGTCTCTGGTGGGCAGATGTGGACAGATACGCAGTATTTT
V: TRBV20-1; J: TRBJ2-7; D: TRBD2; size: many; length: 14; CDR3: CSAPGTTISYEQYF; DNA: TGCAGTGCTCCCGGGACTACCATCTCCTACGAGCAGTACTTC
V: TRBV29-1; J: TRBJ2-7; D: NA; size: many; length: 13; CDR3: CSVGTVGSYEQYF; DNA: TGCAGCGTTGGCACAGTTGGCTCCTACGAGCAGTACTTC
V: TRBV7-2; J: TRBJ2-3; D: NA; size: many; length: 16; CDR3: CASSLLGGSSTDTQYF; DNA: TGTGCCAGCAGCCTGCTAGGGGGGTCTTCCACAGATACGCAGTATTTT
V: TRBV2; J: TRBJ2-6; D: NA; size: NA; length: 16; CDR3: CASSEGRNSGANVLTF; DNA: TGTGCCAGCAGCGAGGGACGGAACTCTGGGGCCAACGTCCTGACTTTC
V: TRBV27; J: TRBJ2-1; D: TRBD1; size: many; length: 14; CDR3: CASSGYRGGSEQFF; DNA: TGTGCCAGCAGTGGATACAGGGGTGGGAGTGAGCAGTTCTTC
V: TRBV18; J: TRBJ1-6; D: NA; size: few; length: 16; CDR3: CASSPRRQPYNSPLHF; DNA: TGTGCCAGCTCACCTAGACGACAACCCTATAATTCACCCCTCCACTTT
V: TRBV21-1; J: TRBJ2-5; D: NA; size: many; length: 15; CDR3: CASSKLEQREETQYF; DNA: TGTGCCAGCAGCAAGTTAGAACAAAGGGAGGAGACCCAGTACTTC
V: TRBV20-1; J: TRBJ2-5; D: TRBD2; size: NA; length: 16; CDR3: CSASFAASGGRETQYF; DNA: TGCAGTGCTAGTTTTGCCGCCAGCGGGGGGAGGGAGACCCAGTACTTC
V: TRBV6-5; J: TRBJ1-4; D: TRBD1; size: NA; length: 14; CDR3: CASSYGTGQEKLFF; DNA: TGTGCCAGCAGTTACGGGACAGGGCAAGAAAAACTGTTTTTT
V: TRBV21-1; J: TRBJ2-5; D: NA; size: many; length: 14; CDR3: CASSGYRSQETQYF; DNA: TGTGCCAGCAGCGGATACAGGAGCCAAGAGACCCAGTACTTC